These 8 T cell receptor beta chains share one sample of origin, sequenced in a study of CD8 T cells in Susac syndrome. RNA amounts of roughly 0.45 to 1 ug underwent reverse transcription with random hexamers. Each CDR3 protein is one row after TCRdb ran MiXCR on the immunoSEQ multiplex PCR reads. Seen here are just under 95,000 distinct CDR3 sequences, 90% to 95% observed once, and the top ten hold roughly 0.31%. The sample comprised CD4+ T cells from PBMCs. Receptors originate from a human donor with Susac syndrome.

The V gene is TRBV5-6, the J gene TRBJ1-1; D call uncertain. This CDR3 spans 12 amino acids. V lost 6 bases and J 6 bases, leaving 12 bases between the germline ends. CDR1 and CDR2 from the germline V gene are SGHDT and YYEEEE. The CDR3 loop is CASTLGVPEAFF. For the CDR3, the DNA is TGTGCCAGCACCCTCGGGGTTCCTGAAGCTTTCTTT.

V usage is TRBV9 and J usage is TRBJ1-2; 11 bases agree with TRBD1. With 3 bases clipped from V and 4 bases from J, the junction kept 5 bases outside the gene matches. The germline V gene has CDR1 SGDLS and CDR2 YYNGEE. This CDR3 is built from 15 residues. The DNA of the CDR3 is TGTGCCAGCAGCGAAGGGACAGGGGGTTTCTATGGCTACACCTTC. It specifies CASSEGTGGFYGYTF.

The chain is built from TRBV12-3 or TRBV12-4 and TRBJ2-3; possibly TRBD2 for D (5 bases). This CDR3 has 15 residues. With 0 bases removed from V and 2 bases from J, the gap between germline ends came to 9 bases. Written as DNA, the CDR3 is TGTGCCAGCAGTTTAGCCAGCGGCTTCACAGATACGCAGTATTTT. Its translation is CASSLASGFTDTQYF.

The chain combines TRBV20-1 with TRBJ2-1; D is perhaps TRBD2 (6 bases). Deletions cut 1 base from V and 0 bases from J, with 7 bases between. The CDR3 is 14 residues long. The germline gives CDR1 DFQATT, CDR2 SNEGSKA (reference sequence). The CDR3 DNA is TGCAGTGCTAGAGGACTAGTCTCCTACAATGAGCAGTTCTTC. The encoded protein is CSARGLVSYNEQFF.

The rearrangement links TRBV11-3 to TRBJ2-7, with TRBD2 matching 8 bases. CDR1 is SGHNT and CDR2 is YENEEA in the germline V gene. V lost 3 bases and J lost 7; bases outside the gene matches: 2. The CDR3 loop spans 12 amino acids. CDR3 residues: CASSFRGGEQYF. In DNA form, the CDR3 reads TGTGCCAGCAGCTTCCGGGGGGGTGAGCAGTACTTC.

This clonotype was recorded a few times. The chain recombines TRBV28 with TRBJ1-2; possible D gene TRBD1, 6 bases. In germline, CDR1 is MDHEN, CDR2 SYDVKM. This CDR3 is 11 amino acids long. V gave up 8 bases and J gave up 6 bases, with 10 bases separating them. The CDR3 loop is CASGGQHGYTF. CDR3 nucleotide sequence: TGTGCCAGCGGGGGCCAGCATGGCTACACCTTC.

The V gene is TRBV29-1, the J gene TRBJ1-4; a weak D match, TRBD1 (5 bases). This CDR3 spans 15 amino acids. V dropped 5 bases and J dropped 2 bases, with 15 bases sitting between them. From germline, CDR1 is SQVTM and CDR2 ANQGSEA. DNA for the CDR3: TGCAGCGTTCGCAGGCCAGGGCCGACTAATGAAAAACTGTTTTTT. This sequence encodes CSVRRPGPTNEKLFF.

V gene TRBV6-6 combines with J gene TRBJ2-7, with 11 bases identical to TRBD1. CDR1 is MNHNY, CDR2 SVGAGI, per germline (reference sequence). V gave up 7 bases and J gave up 6 bases; unmatched junction bases: 8. The CDR3 is 14 amino acids. CDR3 in amino acids: CASTNRGQGAEQYF. CDR3 sequence (DNA): TGTGCCAGCACCAACAGAGGACAGGGGGCCGAGCAGTACTTC.